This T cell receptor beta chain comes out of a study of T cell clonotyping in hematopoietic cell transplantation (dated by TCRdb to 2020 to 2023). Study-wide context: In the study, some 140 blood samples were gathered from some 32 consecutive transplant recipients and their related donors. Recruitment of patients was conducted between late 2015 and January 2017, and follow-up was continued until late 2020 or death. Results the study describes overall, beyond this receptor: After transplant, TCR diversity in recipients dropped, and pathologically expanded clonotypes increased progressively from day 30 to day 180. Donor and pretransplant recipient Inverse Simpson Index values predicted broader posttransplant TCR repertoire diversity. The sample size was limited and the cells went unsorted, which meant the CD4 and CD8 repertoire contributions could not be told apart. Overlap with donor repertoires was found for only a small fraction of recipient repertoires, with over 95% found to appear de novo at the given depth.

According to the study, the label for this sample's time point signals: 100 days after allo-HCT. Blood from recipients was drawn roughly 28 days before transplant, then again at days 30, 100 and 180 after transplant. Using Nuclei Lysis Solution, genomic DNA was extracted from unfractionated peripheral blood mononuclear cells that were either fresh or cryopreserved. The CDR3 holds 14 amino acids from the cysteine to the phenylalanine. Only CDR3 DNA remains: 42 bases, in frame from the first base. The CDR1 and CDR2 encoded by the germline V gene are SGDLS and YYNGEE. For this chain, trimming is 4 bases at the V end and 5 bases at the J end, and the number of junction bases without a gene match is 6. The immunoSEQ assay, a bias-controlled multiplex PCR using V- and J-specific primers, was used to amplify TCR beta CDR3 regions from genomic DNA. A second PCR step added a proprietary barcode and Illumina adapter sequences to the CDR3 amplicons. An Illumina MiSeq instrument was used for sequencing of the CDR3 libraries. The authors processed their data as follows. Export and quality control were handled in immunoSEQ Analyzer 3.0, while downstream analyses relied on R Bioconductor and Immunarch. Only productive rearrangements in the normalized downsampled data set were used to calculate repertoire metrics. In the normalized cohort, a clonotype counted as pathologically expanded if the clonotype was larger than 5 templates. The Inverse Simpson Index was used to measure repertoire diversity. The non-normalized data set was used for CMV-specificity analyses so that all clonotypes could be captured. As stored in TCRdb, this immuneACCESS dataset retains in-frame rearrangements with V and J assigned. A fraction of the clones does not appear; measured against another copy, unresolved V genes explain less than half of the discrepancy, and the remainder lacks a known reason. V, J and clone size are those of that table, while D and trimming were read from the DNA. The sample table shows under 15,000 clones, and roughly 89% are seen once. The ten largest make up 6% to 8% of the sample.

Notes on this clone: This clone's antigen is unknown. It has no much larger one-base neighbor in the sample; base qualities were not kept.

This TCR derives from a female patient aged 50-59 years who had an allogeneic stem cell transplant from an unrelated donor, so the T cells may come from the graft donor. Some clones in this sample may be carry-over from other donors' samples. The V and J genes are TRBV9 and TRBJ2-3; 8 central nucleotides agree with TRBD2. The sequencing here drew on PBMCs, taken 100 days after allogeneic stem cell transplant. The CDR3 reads CASSLLGGEDTQYF. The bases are TGTGCCAGCAGCCTTCTCGGGGGGGAAGATACGCAGTATTTT.